This T cell receptor beta chain was observed in a study of T-cell reconstitution after alpha-beta-depleted transplantation in children. TCRbeta library construction was performed incorporating unique molecular identifiers. MiXCR, applied by TCRdb to the PCR reads, yields one record per CDR3 protein. The sample lists 230,000 or so distinct CDR3 sequences, 9.7% occurring once. The TCR was taken from a human donor who donated a stem cell graft to a child with SCID. The specimen comprised PBMCs from the stem cell graft donor, sampled from the stem cell graft.

CDR3 coding DNA: TGTGCCAGCAGCCCCAGGGAAGCTGGAAACACCATATATTTT. This sequence encodes CASSPREAGNTIYF. The chain carries TRBV3-1 and TRBJ1-3, with a tentative D call TRBD1 (5 bases). The V gene lost 4 bases and the J gene lost 2 bases, with 9 bases spanning the gap. CDR3 length equals 14 residues. Germline values: CDR1 LGHDT, CDR2 YNNKEL (reference sequence).